Sequencing of this T cell receptor (beta chain) was carried out in a study of blood T cell repertoires in COVID-19. The CDR3 is made up of 16 amino acids. CDR1 and CDR2 from the germline V gene are LGHDT and YNNKEL (reference sequence). The V end lost 1 base, the J end lost 0 bases, and 10 bases lay between the germline ends. Sequenced by immunoSEQ multiplex PCR; TCRdb stores in-frame clones only, minus some. Of some 77,000 clones listed, nearly 90% are singletons. The specimen was peripheral blood. The gene calls are TRBV3-1 (or the pseudogene TRBV3-2) and TRBJ1-3; D is possibly TRBD1 (5 bases). The sequence was obtained from a woman older than 75 with active or convalescent COVID-19. The CDR3 sequence: CASSQGQPFSGNTIYF. The CDR3 nucleotides read TGTGCCAGCAGCCAAGGACAGCCCTTCTCTGGAAACACCATATATTTT.